This T cell receptor (beta chain) was captured in a study of cytomegalovirus exposure and HLA in healthy donors. The germline CDR1 and CDR2 sequences are ENHRY and SYGVKD. The CDR3 is made up of 14 amino acids. Turning to this clone: Its target is not known. This probably arose from a read error, given a far larger clone one base away.

Study-wide results and limits: In a later analysis, V- and J-gene trimming of beta chains associated with a DCLRE1C missense variant, replicated independently. Investigators reported 150 to 200 TCR beta chains as tied to cytomegalovirus. The productive fraction for most TCR beta V segments was about 90% or about 30% in an earlier analysis. Most subjects' HLA-A and HLA-B alleles were reportedly predicted from TCR beta sequences.

Amplification used 60 Vbeta primers and 13 Jbeta primers. Data came from immunoSEQ multiplex PCR; TCRdb stores just in-frame clones and leaves some out. The sample lists some 89,000 clones, 78% seen once, with about 4% in the top ten. Source material: PBMCs. This TCR derives from a woman in her thirties or forties in good health and CMV-seropositive. V is TRBV10-3 and J is TRBJ1-4, with 9 bases lining up with TRBD1. CDR3 in DNA: TGTGTCATCAGCCGGGACAGGGAATCCGAAAAACTGTTTTTT. This sequence encodes CVISRDRESEKLFF.